The 14 T cell receptor beta chains below were found in one sample sequenced in a study of cytomegalovirus exposure and HLA in healthy donors. The assay was immunoSEQ multiplex PCR, and TCRdb's table has in-frame clones only and misses some. Of 150,000 or so clones detected, about 89% appear once; the ten largest clones hold roughly 3%. The sample comprised PBMCs. These receptors were collected from a man younger than 35 in good health and CMV-seropositive.

V and J are TRBV20-1 and TRBJ2-7; D not resolved. Germline values: CDR1 DFQATT, CDR2 SNEGSKA (reference sequence). The CDR3 is 11 residues long. Trimming cost V 5 bases and J 6 bases, with 11 bases left between them. This chain's CDR3 is CSAHHTTEQYF. CDR3 nucleotides: TGCAGTGCTCACCACACTACCGAGCAGTACTTC.

This sequence joins TRBV19 and TRBJ1-6, with 8 bases matching TRBD1. Germline V gene sequence: CDR1 LNHDA, CDR2 SQIVND (reference sequence). This CDR3 region has 15 residues. With 5 bases clipped from V and 14 bases from J, the junction kept 14 bases outside the gene matches. Here the CDR3 DNA reads TGTGCCAGTAGTTTCGGGACAGGTTCTATCCCAGCCCTCCACTTT. This sequence encodes CASSFGTGSIPALHF. The full variable domain, completed using reference TRBV19 and TRBJ1-6, is DGGITQSPKYLFRKEGQNVTLSCEQNLNHDAMYWYRQDPGQGLRLIYYSQIVNDFQKGDIAEGYSVSREKKESFPLTVTSAQKNPTAFYLCASSFGTGSIPALHFGNGTRLTVT.

The genes are TRBV4-1 and TRBJ2-6; 11 nucleotides align to TRBD1. This CDR3 spans 21 amino acids. The V segment lost 1 base and the J segment 3 bases; nucleotides outside the gene matches: 14. The germline V gene has CDR1 MGHRA and CDR2 YSYEKL. The CDR3 DNA is TGCGCCAGCAGCCAAGGCCCGTTGATCGGACAGGGGGCTTTTGGGGCCAACGTCCTGACTTTC. Its translation is CASSQGPLIGQGAFGANVLTF.

This clone was observed a single time. The chain recombines TRBV29-1 with TRBJ1-2; no firm D call. There are 14 residues in the CDR3. Germline V gene sequence: CDR1 SQVTM, CDR2 ANQGSEA. V was shortened by 4 bases and J by 0 bases, with 12 bases between the two germline ends. The CDR3 loop is CSVGGLRANYGYTF. CDR3 bases: TGCAGCGTTGGAGGTCTCCGGGCTAACTATGGCTACACCTTC.

The chain employs TRBV4-3 and TRBJ2-1; 7 nucleotides agree with TRBD2. J was trimmed by 8 bases and V by 1 base; bases with no gene match: 8. CDR1 is LGHNA, CDR2 YSLEER, per germline. The CDR3 is made up of 15 amino acids. This CDR3 reads CASSQVAGDEDEQFF. CDR3 in DNA: TGCGCCAGCAGCCAAGTTGCGGGGGATGAGGATGAGCAGTTCTTC.

The CDR3 DNA reads TGTGCCAGCAGCTTGCCCCCTGGGGGGTCGGCCAAAAACATTCAGTACTTC. Translated, it gives CASSLPPGGSAKNIQYF. The gene calls are TRBV7-2 and TRBJ2-4; D possibly corresponds to TRBD2 (6 bases). Trimming removed 3 bases at V and 1 base at J, with 16 bases between. The CDR3 spans 17 residues. Germline CDR1 SGHTA, CDR2 FQGNSA.

V usage is TRBV28 and J usage is TRBJ2-5; D is possibly TRBD1 (6 bases). CDR1 is MDHEN, CDR2 SYDVKM, per germline. The CDR3 runs 14 residues. The V gene lost 5 bases and the J gene lost 0 bases, with 10 bases spanning the gap. CDR3 nucleotide sequence: TGTGCCAGCAGTCGGCAGGGGTACCAAGAGACCCAGTACTTC. It translates to CASSRQGYQETQYF.

This clone was counted between two and nine times. The rearrangement uses TRBV2 and TRBJ2-5; D perhaps matches TRBD2 (6 bases). The V end lost 6 bases, the J end lost 2 bases, and 7 bases lay between the germline ends. CDR1 SNHLY and CDR2 FYNNEI come from the germline V gene. The CDR3 runs 12 residues. DNA of the CDR3: TGTGCCAGCAGGGAGGGGCAAGAGACCCAGTACTTC. It yields the protein CASREGQETQYF.

This chain connects TRBV5-6 to TRBJ2-2; 13 nucleotides match TRBD2. The CDR3 loop spans 16 amino acids. Germline V gene sequence: CDR1 SGHDT, CDR2 YYEEEE. J lost 6 bases, V lost 0 bases, and 2 bases had no gene match. CDR3 in amino acids: CASSLELAGGSGELFF. The CDR3 bases are TGTGCCAGCAGCTTGGAACTAGCGGGAGGGTCCGGGGAGCTGTTTTTT.

The V call is TRBV23-1, the J call TRBJ1-1, with TRBD1 matching over 8 bases. TRBV23-1 qualifies as an ORF whose function is uncertain. V lost 5 bases and J lost 1; bases outside the gene matches: 3. This CDR3 contains 14 residues. The CDR3 coding sequence is TGCGCCAGCAGTAAGGGACAGGAGAACACTGAAGCTTTCTTT. It specifies CASSKGQENTEAFF.

The J gene is TRBJ2-1, the V gene TRBV2, with D uncertain. V was clipped by 8 bases and J by 0 bases, with 14 bases between them. Germline V gene data show CDR1 as SNHLY and CDR2 as FYNNEI. The CDR3 has 15 residues. CDR3 DNA: TGTGCCAGCGTGCTGGGCCCGACCTCCTACAATGAGCAGTTCTTC. Encoded protein: CASVLGPTSYNEQFF.

V gene TRBV28 combines with J gene TRBJ2-7, with D maybe TRBD2 (5 bases). The CDR3 contains 14 residues. From germline, CDR1 is MDHEN and CDR2 SYDVKM. Trimming took off 6 bases at V and 3 bases at J, with 15 bases between the two ends. The chain's CDR3 is CASRSLADYYEQYF. The CDR3 DNA is TGTGCCAGCAGGTCGTTGGCAGACTACTACGAGCAGTACTTC.

Concerning this clone: The junction differs from germline at one of its ends, possibly a read error. V gene TRBV7-7 combines with J gene TRBJ2-3; D is possibly TRBD2 (6 bases). Germline CDR1 SSHAT, CDR2 FNYEAQ (reference sequence). The CDR3 is made up of 14 amino acids. CDR3 nucleotides: TGTGCTAGCAGCTTCGGAGGGAGTCAGGATACGCAGTATTTT. This codes for CASSFGGSQDTQYF. Filled out from reference TRBV7-7 and TRBJ2-3, the complete variable domain reads GAGVSQSPRYKVTKRGQDVTLRCDPISSHATLYWYQQALGQGPEFLTYFNYEAQPDKSGLPSDRFSAERPEGSISTLTIQRTEQRDSAMYRCASSFGGSQDTQYFGPGTRLTVL.

This chain uses TRBV29-1 with TRBJ2-5, with TRBD2 matching over 8 bases. Germline CDR1 is SQVTM and CDR2 is ANQGSEA. CDR3 length equals 12 residues. CDR3 region: CTWSSGEETQYF. The CDR3 DNA reads TGCACCTGGAGTAGCGGGGAAGAGACCCAGTACTTC.